This TCR beta chain was sequenced in a study of cytomegalovirus exposure and HLA in healthy donors. Study-level background: An earlier analysis identified some 110 million unique TCR beta sequences in some 180 million T cells. General study points: Both high specificity and high sensitivity reportedly marked the classifier's diagnosis of cytomegalovirus status. Researchers reported in a later analysis that a missense DCLRE1C variant was tied to TCR beta V- and J-gene trimming. In vitro, a few CMV-associated chains proved specific for CMV antigens.

V shed 6 bases and J shed 4 bases, with 12 bases lying between them. Germline loops: CDR1 MDHEN, CDR2 SYDVKM. CDR3 length equals 13 residues. Notes on this clone: What it binds is unknown.

With 60 Vbeta and 13 Jbeta primers, the PCR was carried out. Profiled with immunoSEQ multiplex PCR; TCRdb holds only in-frame clones, not every one. The data contain 200,000 to 250,000 clones, approximately 79% of them singletons. Source material: PBMCs. The chain recombines TRBV28 with TRBJ1-2; weak D call: TRBD1 (5 bases). This clonotype originated in a man in his late teens or twenties in good health and CMV-seronegative. The CDR3 protein is CASSPGGSYGYTF. DNA of the CDR3: TGTGCCAGCAGCCCGGGGGGGTCCTATGGCTACACCTTC.